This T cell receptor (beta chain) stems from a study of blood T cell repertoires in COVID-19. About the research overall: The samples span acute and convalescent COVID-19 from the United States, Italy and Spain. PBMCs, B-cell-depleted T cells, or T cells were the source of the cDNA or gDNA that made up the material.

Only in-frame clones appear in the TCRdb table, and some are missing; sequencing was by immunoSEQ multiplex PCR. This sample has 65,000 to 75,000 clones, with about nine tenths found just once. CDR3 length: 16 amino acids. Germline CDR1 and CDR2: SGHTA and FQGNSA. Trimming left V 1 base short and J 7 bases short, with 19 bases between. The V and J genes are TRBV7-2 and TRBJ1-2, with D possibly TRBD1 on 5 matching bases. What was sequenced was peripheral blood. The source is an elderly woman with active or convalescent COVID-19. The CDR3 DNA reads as TGTGCCAGCAGCTTAGTACCGTCCGGGACTGGTGGTGGCTACACCTTC. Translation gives CASSLVPSGTGGGYTF.